These 9 T cell receptor beta chains originate from one sample sequenced in a study of T cell responses to AZD1222 COVID-19 vaccine. The protocol was immunoSEQ multiplex PCR, while the TCRdb copy is restricted to in-frame clones and leaves out a portion. The data hold more than 60,000 clones, with around 86% observed a single time. The sequencing here drew on peripheral blood, taken on day 0 of AZD1222 vaccination. All receptors derive from an adult in good health.

The chain carries TRBV12-3 or TRBV12-4 and TRBJ2-1; D unresolved. The V and J ends lost 1 base and 4 bases respectively, with 5 bases between them. This CDR3 comprises 13 residues. The CDR3 spells CASSLVGYNEQFF. Written as DNA, the CDR3 is TGTGCCAGCAGTTTAGTAGGGTACAATGAGCAGTTCTTC.

The rearrangement uses TRBV27 and TRBJ1-5; a possible D gene is TRBD1 (5 bases). The V end lost 4 bases, the J end lost 2 bases, and 9 bases lay between the germline ends. This CDR3 comprises 14 residues. Germline V gene data show CDR1 as MNHEY and CDR2 as SMNVEV (reference sequence). The chain's CDR3 is CASSSRVGNQPQHF. The DNA of the CDR3 is TGTGCCAGCAGTTCCAGGGTAGGCAATCAGCCCCAGCATTTT.

DNA for the CDR3: TGTGCCAGCAGTATCCACAGCGTAAGGGCGCAGGGATCTCGAGCTTTCTTT. This translates into CASSIHSVRAQGSRAFF. This sequence joins TRBV27 and TRBJ1-1, with D tentatively TRBD1 (5 bases). Looked up from germline, CDR1 is MNHEY and CDR2 is SMNVEV (reference sequence). The V end was cut by 5 bases, the J end by 10 bases, with 29 bases between. The CDR3 has 17 residues.

This sequence joins TRBV7-2 and TRBJ1-1; 9 nucleotides line up with TRBD1. The junction had 7 bases not matched to a gene; V was cut back by 1 base and J by 1 base. The CDR3 length is 17 residues. Looked up from germline, CDR1 is SGHTA and CDR2 is FQGNSA. CDR3 region: CASSLGLTGGRNTEAFF. The DNA of the CDR3 is TGTGCCAGCAGCTTAGGGTTAACAGGGGGCAGGAACACTGAAGCTTTCTTT.

The chain links TRBV5-6 to TRBJ1-5; weak D call: TRBD1 (6 bases). Trimming took off 1 base at V and 5 bases at J, with 16 bases between the two ends. The CDR3 contains 16 residues. Germline V gives CDR1 SGHDT, CDR2 YYEEEE. The CDR3 nucleotides are TGTGCCAGCAGCTTGAAAGTGACAGGAAACTATCAGCCCCAGCATTTT. Its translation is CASSLKVTGNYQPQHF.

This chain connects TRBV6-5 to TRBJ1-5, with a tentative D call TRBD1 (6 bases). Germline V lookup: CDR1 MNHEY, CDR2 SVGAGI. Trimming shortened V by 6 bases and J by 9 bases, and 18 bases separated the two germline ends. This CDR3 spans 14 amino acids. CDR3 nucleotide sequence: TGTGCCAGCAGCATTACCAGGGGAGGCTCGCCCCAGCATTTT. It yields the protein CASSITRGGSPQHF.

The chain is built from TRBV2 and TRBJ2-5; 11 nucleotides line up with TRBD2. The CDR3 spans 17 residues. CDR1 and CDR2 from the germline V gene are SNHLY and FYNNEI. V gave up 0 bases and J gave up 2 bases; unmatched junction bases: 5. The CDR3 bases are TGTGCCAGCAGTGAAGCGTGGCTAGCGGGGGGTCAAGAGACCCAGTACTTC. It specifies CASSEAWLAGGQETQYF. Full variable domain (rest looked up from reference TRBV2 and TRBJ2-5): EPEVTQTPSHQVTQMGQEVILRCVPISNHLYFYWYRQILGQKVEFLVSFYNNEISEKSEIFDDQFSVERPDGSNFTLKIRSTKLEDSAMYFCASSEAWLAGGQETQYFGPGTRLLVL.

This chain links TRBV7-3 with TRBJ1-5; the D is unclear. V was pared by 1 base and J by 5 bases, with 6 bases between. The V gene's germline CDR1 is SGHTA and CDR2 FQGTGA. This CDR3 has 13 amino acids. CDR3 amino acids: CASSLMPDQPQHF. The CDR3 DNA sequence: TGTGCCAGCAGCTTAATGCCCGATCAGCCCCAGCATTTT.

CDR3 DNA: TGTGCCAGTAGTTTCCCCCCGAGGGGTGGCTACACCTTC. It codes for CASSFPPRGGYTF. This chain joins TRBV19 and TRBJ1-2; D might be TRBD1 (5 bases). CDR3 size: 13 residues. Germline V gives CDR1 LNHDA, CDR2 SQIVND (reference sequence). Trimming removed 5 bases at V and 7 bases at J, with 14 bases between. Using reference TRBV19 and TRBJ1-2 for the parts outside the CDR3, the full variable domain is DGGITQSPKYLFRKEGQNVTLSCEQNLNHDAMYWYRQDPGQGLRLIYYSQIVNDFQKGDIAEGYSVSREKKESFPLTVTSAQKNPTAFYLCASSFPPRGGYTFGSGTRLTVV.